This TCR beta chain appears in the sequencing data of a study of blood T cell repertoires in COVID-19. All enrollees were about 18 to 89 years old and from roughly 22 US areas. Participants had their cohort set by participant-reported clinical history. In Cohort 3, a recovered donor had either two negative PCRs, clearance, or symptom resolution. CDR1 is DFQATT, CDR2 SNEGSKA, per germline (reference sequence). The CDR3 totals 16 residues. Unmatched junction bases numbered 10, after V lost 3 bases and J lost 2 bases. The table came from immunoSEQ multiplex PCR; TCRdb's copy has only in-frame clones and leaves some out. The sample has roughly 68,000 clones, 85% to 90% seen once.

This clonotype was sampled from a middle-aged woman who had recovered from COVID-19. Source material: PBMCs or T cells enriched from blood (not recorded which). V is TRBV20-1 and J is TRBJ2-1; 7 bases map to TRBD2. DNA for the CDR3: TGCAGTGCTAGTCTCCCGGCTAGCGGACCCTACAATGAGCAGTTCTTC. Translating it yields CSASLPASGPYNEQFF.